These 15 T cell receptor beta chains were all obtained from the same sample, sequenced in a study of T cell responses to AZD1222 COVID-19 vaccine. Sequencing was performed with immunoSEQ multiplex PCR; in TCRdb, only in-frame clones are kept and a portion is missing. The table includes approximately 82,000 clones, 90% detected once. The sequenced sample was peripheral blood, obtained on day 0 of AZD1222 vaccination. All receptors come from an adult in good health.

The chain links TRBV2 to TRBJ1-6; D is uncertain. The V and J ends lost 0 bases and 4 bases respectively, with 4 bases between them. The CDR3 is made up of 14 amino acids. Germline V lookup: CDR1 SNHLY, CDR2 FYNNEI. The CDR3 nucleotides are TGTGCCAGCAGTGAAGCGGCATATAATTCACCCCTCCACTTT. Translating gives CASSEAAYNSPLHF. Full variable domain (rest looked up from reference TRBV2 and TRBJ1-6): EPEVTQTPSHQVTQMGQEVILRCVPISNHLYFYWYRQILGQKVEFLVSFYNNEISEKSEIFDDQFSVERPDGSNFTLKIRSTKLEDSAMYFCASSEAAYNSPLHFGNGTRLTVT.

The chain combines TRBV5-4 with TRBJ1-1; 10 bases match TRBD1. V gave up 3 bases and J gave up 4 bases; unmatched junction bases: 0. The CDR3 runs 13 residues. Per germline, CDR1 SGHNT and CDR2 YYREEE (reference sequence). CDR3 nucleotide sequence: TGTGCCAGCAGCTGGGACAGGGGCACTGAAGCTTTCTTT. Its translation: CASSWDRGTEAFF. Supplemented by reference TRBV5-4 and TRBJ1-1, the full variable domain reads ETGVTQSPTHLIKTRGQQVTLRCSSQSGHNTVSWYQQALGQGPQFIFQYYREEENGRGNFPPRFSGLQFPNYSSELNVNALELDDSALYLCASSWDRGTEAFFGQGTRLTVV.

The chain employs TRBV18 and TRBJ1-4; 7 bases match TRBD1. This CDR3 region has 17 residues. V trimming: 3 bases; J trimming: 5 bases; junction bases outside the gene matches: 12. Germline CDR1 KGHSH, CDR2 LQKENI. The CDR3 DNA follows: TGTGCCAGCTCACCCGACAGGGAACGCGGGGGCAATGAAAAACTGTTTTTT. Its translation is CASSPDRERGGNEKLFF.

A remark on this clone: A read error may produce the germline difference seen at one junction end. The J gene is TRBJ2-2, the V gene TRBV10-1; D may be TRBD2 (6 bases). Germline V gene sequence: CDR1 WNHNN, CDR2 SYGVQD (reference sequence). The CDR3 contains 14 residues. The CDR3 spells CASRESRGTGELFF. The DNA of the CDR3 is TGCGCCAGCAGGGAGTCTCGGGGGACCGGGGAGCTGTTTTTT.

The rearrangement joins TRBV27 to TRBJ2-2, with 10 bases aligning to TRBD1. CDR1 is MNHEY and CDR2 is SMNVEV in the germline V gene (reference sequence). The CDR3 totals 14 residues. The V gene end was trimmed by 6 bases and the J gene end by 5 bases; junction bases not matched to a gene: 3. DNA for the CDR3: TGTGCCAGCAGACCGGGACAGGGGACCGGGGAGCTGTTTTTT. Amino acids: CASRPGQGTGELFF.

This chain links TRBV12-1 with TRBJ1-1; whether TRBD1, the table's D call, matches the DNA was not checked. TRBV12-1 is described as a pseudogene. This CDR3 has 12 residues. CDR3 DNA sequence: TGTGCCAGCAGCTTTGATCACAGTGAAGCTTTCTTT. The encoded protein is CASSFDHSEAFF.

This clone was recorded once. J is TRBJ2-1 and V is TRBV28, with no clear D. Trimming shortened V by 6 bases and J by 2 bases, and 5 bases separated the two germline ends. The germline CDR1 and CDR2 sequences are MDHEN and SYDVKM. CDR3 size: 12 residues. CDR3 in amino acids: CASRRTYNEQFF. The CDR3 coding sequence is TGTGCCAGCAGACGGACCTACAATGAGCAGTTCTTC.

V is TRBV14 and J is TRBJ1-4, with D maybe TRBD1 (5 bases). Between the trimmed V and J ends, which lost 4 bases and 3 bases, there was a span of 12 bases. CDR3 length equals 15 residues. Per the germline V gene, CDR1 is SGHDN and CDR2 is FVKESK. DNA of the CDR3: TGTGCCAGCAGCCCCAACAGGTCCCCTAATGAAAAACTGTTTTTT. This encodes CASSPNRSPNEKLFF.

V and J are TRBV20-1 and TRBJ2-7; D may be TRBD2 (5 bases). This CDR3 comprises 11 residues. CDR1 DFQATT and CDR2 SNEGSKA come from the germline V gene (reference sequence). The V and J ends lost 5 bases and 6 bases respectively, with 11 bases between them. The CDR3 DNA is TGCAGTGCTCCGAGCGGTGCCGAGCAGTACTTC. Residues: CSAPSGAEQYF.

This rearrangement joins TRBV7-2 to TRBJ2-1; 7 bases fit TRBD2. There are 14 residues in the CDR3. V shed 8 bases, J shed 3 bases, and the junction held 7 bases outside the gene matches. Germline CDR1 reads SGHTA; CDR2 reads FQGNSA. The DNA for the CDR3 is TGTGCCAGCCCCGGGACTAACTTCTACAATGAGCAGTTCTTC. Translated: CASPGTNFYNEQFF.

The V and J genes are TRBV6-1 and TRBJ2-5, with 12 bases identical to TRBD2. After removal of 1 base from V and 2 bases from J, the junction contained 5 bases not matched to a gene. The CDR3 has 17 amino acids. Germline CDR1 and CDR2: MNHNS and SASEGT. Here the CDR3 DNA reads TGTGCCAGCAGTGAAGGGGGACTAGCGGGCGAACAAGAGACCCAGTACTTC. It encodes CASSEGGLAGEQETQYF.

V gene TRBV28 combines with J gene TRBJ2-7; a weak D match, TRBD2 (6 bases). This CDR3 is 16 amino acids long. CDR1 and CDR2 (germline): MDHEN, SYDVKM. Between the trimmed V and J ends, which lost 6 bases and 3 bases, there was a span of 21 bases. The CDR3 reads CASRPPSGGSYYEQYF. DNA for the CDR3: TGTGCCAGCAGGCCACCTAGTGGGGGGAGTTACTACGAGCAGTACTTC.

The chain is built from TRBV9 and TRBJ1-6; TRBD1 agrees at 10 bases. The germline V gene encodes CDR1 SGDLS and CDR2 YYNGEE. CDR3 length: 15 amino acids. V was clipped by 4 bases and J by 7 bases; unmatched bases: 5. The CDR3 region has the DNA TGTGCCAGCAGCTCCCAGGGACAGGGGAATTCACCCCTCCACTTT. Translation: CASSSQGQGNSPLHF.

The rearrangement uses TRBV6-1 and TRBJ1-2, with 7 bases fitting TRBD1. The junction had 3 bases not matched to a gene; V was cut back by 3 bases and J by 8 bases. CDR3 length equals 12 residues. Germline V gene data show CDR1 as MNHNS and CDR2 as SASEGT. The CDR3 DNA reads TGTGCCAGCAGTGACAGGGGGAACGGCTACACCTTC. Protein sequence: CASSDRGNGYTF.

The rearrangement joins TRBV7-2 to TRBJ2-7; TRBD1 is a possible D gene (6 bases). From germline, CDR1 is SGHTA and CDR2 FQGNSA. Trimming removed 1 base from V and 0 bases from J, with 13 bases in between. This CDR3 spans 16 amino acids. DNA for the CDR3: TGTGCCAGCAGCTTAGAAGTTGGGACAAGCTCCTACGAGCAGTACTTC. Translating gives CASSLEVGTSSYEQYF.